This TCR beta chain was captured by sequencing in a study of shared clonotypes between healthy human individuals. As for the study in general: With ages of 18 to 49, the donors were two women and a few men. For every donor, three CD4 naive, three CD4 memory, two CD8 naive and one CD8 memory plates were used. Study-level findings and limits: It was anticipated that sequencing depth would influence how many clonotypes donors shared.

As for this clone: What it recognizes is unknown.

Germline V gives CDR1 SEHNR, CDR2 FQNEAQ (reference sequence). The CDR3 consists of 17 residues. V gave up 1 base and J gave up 4 bases; unmatched junction bases: 9. Positively selected for CCR7, the CD45RO-negative cells used as naive CD8 cells excluded terminally differentiated effector memory CD45RA+ cells. Sorted-subset replicate PCR reactions were performed with 200 ng DNA, corresponding to about 32,000 T cell genomes. Only in-frame clones appear in the TCRdb table, and some are missing; sequencing was by immunoSEQ multiplex PCR. The sample yields about 2 million clones, about 95% seen once. J is TRBJ2-7 and V is TRBV7-9, with 11 bases identical to TRBD2. The specimen was naive CD8+ T cells sorted from blood. The receptor was isolated from a man aged 18 to 29 in good health. The CDR3 region is CASSLVTPLAGAYEQYF. The CDR3 DNA reads TGTGCCAGCAGCTTAGTAACCCCACTAGCGGGAGCTTACGAGCAGTACTTC. The whole variable domain, remainder taken from reference TRBV7-9 and TRBJ2-7, is DTGVSQNPRHKITKRGQNVTFRCDPISEHNRLYWYRQTLGQGPEFLTYFQNEAQLEKSRLLSDRFSAERPKGSFSTLEIQRTEQGDSAMYLCASSLVTPLAGAYEQYFGPGTRLTVT.